This TCR beta chain was recovered during a study of T cells in Graves' hyperthyroidism and ophthalmopathy (dated by TCRdb to the late 2010s). In the study overall: To identify TCR V-J signatures that set the groups apart, the researchers used a discovery cohort of 100 patients, made up of 40 to 45 with Graves' ophthalmopathy and 57 with stable Graves' hyperthyroidism. The roughly 94 discovery patients were randomly split 7:3 into training and test sets. Following sampling, methimazole starting at 30 mg daily was given to hyperthyroidism patients, and high-dose intravenous methylprednisolone was given to ophthalmopathy patients. In addition, the study compared T-cell repertoires in thyroid tissue and in blood from roughly six Graves' hyperthyroidism patients. The paper reports TCR Vbeta CDR3 sequencing of over 130 peripheral blood samples: fewer than 50 ophthalmopathy, under 80 hyperthyroidism and approximately 17 progressor patients. Whether ophthalmopathy could be predicted prospectively was tested in an independent validation cohort made up of roughly 19 hyperthyroidism patients plus 17 patients who later progressed to ophthalmopathy.

The TCR beta CDR3 regions were amplified from the RNA transcripts. For the first round of RT-PCR on the TCR CDR3, the HTBI primer set was used together with the Qiagen OneStep RT-PCR kit. Libraries were constructed in a second round of multiplex PCR, after which size selection and purification were performed. Sequencing of the libraries was done on an Illumina HiSeq2000 using paired-end 100 bp reads. The paper's data handling went like this. SOAPnuke was used to process the raw data, removing reads that contained adapters or uncalled bases, had a mean Phred below 15, or lacked an exact match to the constant primer or identifier. COPE v1.2.5 was used to merge the high-quality paired reads, and each unique nucleotide sequence was defined as a clonotype. Clonotypes were aligned to IMGT TRBV, TRBD and TRBJ reference segments using MiTCR v1.1. The analysis included only V-J combinations with a frequency above 0.0001, which together covered 98% to 99.2% of the repertoires. The TCS score was defined as F50 (clonal expansion) divided by E x V (chaos), with BLOSUM62-based TCRdist calculated between CDR3 peptides within each V-J. Welch's t-statistics and random forest reduced around 550 V-J features to fewer than 15, which were used in a naive Bayes classifier (R e1071). The similarity between thyroid and blood repertoires was quantified using the Morisita-Horn index. TCRdb applied fastp at Q25 and MiXCR to the public reads, then kept only in-frame beta chains. CDR3 protein sequences are deduplicated, and each keeps its most common genes and DNA. The V and J calls were not made by the authors but by TCRdb's processing. Counted in this sample were about 540,000 distinct CDR3 sequences; about 45% of them appeared once. The ten largest account for about 8.3% of the sample.

The V end loses 10 bases and the J end loses 5 bases, and a stretch of 26 bases separates them. Reading the germline V gene gives CDR1 SNHLY and CDR2 FYNNEI. There are 16 amino acids in the CDR3, from cysteine to phenylalanine inclusive. The read is trimmed to its CDR3 DNA, 48 bases read in frame from base 1. Stable Graves' hyperthyroidism was defined as the absence of progression to ophthalmopathy over 18 months of follow-up. The hyperthyroidism patients were between 18 and 65 years old and newly diagnosed, with a disease duration of less than 2 months. Exclusion was applied to patients with uncontrolled infections, other autoimmune diseases, pregnancy or lactation. Diagnoses were established on the basis of clinical symptoms, serum thyroxine and TRAb, thyroid ultrasound, and orbital computed tomography. Total RNA was extracted using Trizol reagent, and RNA quality was assessed on an Agilent 2100 Bioanalyzer.

Overall study results and their limits: In validation, the model predicted progression to ophthalmopathy a median of around six months before onset, with around 70% sensitivity and roughly 73% specificity. No statistical method was used to set the sample size in advance, and investigators knew the group allocation. Blood samples also contained most of the expanded thyroid clonotypes (frequency above 0.001), which suggests that blood repertoires may reflect thyroid immune responses. Ophthalmopathy was separated from stable hyperthyroidism by a 13 V-J signature model, with 85% to 90% sensitivity and roughly 81% specificity obtained in cross-validation and 80%/75% obtained in testing.

This clonotype was counted at least ten times. Its recognized antigen is unknown. Per-nucleotide qualities are absent, and no much larger clonotype sits a single base away. This receptor was taken from a woman under 30 with Graves' hyperthyroidism. The chain links TRBV2 with TRBJ2-5, and possibly TRBD2, on 5 matching bases. The source material was peripheral blood or thyroid tissue (not recorded which). The CDR3 corresponds to CAILPSGRAPGETQYF. The nucleotide sequence is given as TGTGCCATACTACCCTCTGGGCGCGCGCCGGGGGAGACCCAGTACTTC.